This T cell receptor (beta chain) appears in the sequencing data of a study of tumor-infiltrating lymphocytes in glioblastoma multiforme. Concerning this clonotype itself: An end of the junction differs from the germline gene, which may be a read error.

The CDR3 has 14 amino acids. The V gene's germline CDR1 is MNHEY and CDR2 SVGAGI. TCRB libraries came from RNA via three nested multiplex PCR rounds. These TCRB libraries lack any described unique molecular identifiers. MiXCR was run by TCRdb on the multiplex PCR reads, yielding one entry per CDR3 protein. The top ten clones hold around 28% of a sample with 9,500 to 13,000 distinct CDR3 sequences, 66% of them seen once. This chain joins TRBV6-5 and TRBJ2-7; TRBD1 matches 9 bases. Sequenced input: brain tumor tissue. The TCR sequence derives from a male donor with glioblastoma. CDR3 protein: CASSIMGQGYEQNF. CDR3 in DNA: TGTGCCAGCAGTATAATGGGACAGGGCTACGAGCAAAACTTC.